The clone carrying this T cell receptor (beta chain) was detected ten times or more. This CDR3 region has 14 residues. The V and J ends lost 0 bases and 0 bases respectively, with 5 bases between them. Germline CDR1 MNHEY, CDR2 SVGAGI. This record belongs to a study of Graves' ophthalmopathy and Graves' hyperthyroidism. Investigators amplified TCR beta CDR3 regions from RNA transcripts. HTBI-primed first-round RT-PCR preceded second-round multiplex PCR. TCRdb recomputed calls from the multiplex PCR reads with MiXCR, one row per CDR3 protein. The table has roughly 600,000 distinct CDR3 sequences, under 45% seen once.

The origin of this receptor is an adult man with Graves' hyperthyroidism. The specimen sequenced was peripheral blood or thyroid tissue (not recorded which). This chain connects TRBV6-5 to TRBJ1-1; D is uncertain. The CDR3 loop is CASSYSQMNTEAFF. CDR3 in DNA: TGTGCCAGCAGTTACTCACAGATGAACACTGAAGCTTTCTTT.